This TCR beta chain originates from a study of OX40 agonist ivuxolimab in advanced cancers. The CDR3 contains 13 residues. Germline V gives CDR1 MGHDK, CDR2 SYGVNS. V was clipped by 2 bases and J by 3 bases, with 6 bases between them. This table comes from immunoSEQ multiplex PCR, and its TCRdb copy is limited to in-frame clones, with some not included. This repertoire shows 30,000 to 40,000 clones, 70% to 90% found once; its top ten account for less than 50%. This chain uses TRBV25-1 with TRBJ2-3; weak D call: TRBD2 (5 bases). The receptor was derived from an adult with an advanced solid tumor such as melanoma, head and neck, liver or kidney cancer. Sequenced here: CD4+ or CD8+ T cells sorted from blood, sampled in a trial of the OX40 agonist ivuxolimab. The CDR3 protein is CASSERGTDTQYF. The DNA for the CDR3 is TGTGCCAGCAGTGAACGCGGGACAGATACGCAGTATTTT.